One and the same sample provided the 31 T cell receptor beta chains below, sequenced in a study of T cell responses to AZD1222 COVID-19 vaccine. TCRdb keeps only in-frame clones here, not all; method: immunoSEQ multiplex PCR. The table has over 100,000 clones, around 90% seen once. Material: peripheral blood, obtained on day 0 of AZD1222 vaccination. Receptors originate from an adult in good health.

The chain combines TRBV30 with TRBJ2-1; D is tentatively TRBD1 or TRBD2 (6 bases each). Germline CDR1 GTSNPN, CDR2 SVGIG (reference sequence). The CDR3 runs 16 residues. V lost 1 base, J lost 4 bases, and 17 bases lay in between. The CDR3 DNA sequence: TGTGCCTGGAGTGAGAGGGGGGCAGGTTTATACAATGAGCAGTTCTTC. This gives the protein CAWSERGAGLYNEQFF.

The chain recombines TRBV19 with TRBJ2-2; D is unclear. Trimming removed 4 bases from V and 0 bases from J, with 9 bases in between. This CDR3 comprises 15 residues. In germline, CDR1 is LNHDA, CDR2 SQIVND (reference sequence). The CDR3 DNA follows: TGTGCCAGTAGTAACGGCAGGACGAACACCGGGGAGCTGTTTTTT. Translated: CASSNGRTNTGELFF. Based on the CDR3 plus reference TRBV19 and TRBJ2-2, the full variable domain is DGGITQSPKYLFRKEGQNVTLSCEQNLNHDAMYWYRQDPGQGLRLIYYSQIVNDFQKGDIAEGYSVSREKKESFPLTVTSAQKNPTAFYLCASSNGRTNTGELFFGEGSRLTVL.

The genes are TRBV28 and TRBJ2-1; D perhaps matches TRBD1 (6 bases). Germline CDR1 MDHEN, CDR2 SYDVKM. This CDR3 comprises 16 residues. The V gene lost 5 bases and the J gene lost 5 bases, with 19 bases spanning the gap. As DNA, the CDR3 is TGTGCCAGCAGTGCCGGGACAAGCACTGTCAACAATGAGCAGTTCTTC. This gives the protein CASSAGTSTVNNEQFF.

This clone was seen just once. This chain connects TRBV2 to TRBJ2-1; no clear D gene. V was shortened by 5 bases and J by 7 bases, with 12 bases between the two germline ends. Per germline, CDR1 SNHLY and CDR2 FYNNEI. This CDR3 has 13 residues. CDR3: CASSTSLLNEQFF. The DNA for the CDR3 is TGTGCCAGCAGTACCAGCCTCTTGAATGAGCAGTTCTTC.

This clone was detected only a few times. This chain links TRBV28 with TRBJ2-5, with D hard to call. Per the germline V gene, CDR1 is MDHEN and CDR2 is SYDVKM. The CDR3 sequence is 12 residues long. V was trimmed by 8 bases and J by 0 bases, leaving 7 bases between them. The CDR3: CASLGYQETQYF. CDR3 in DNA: TGTGCCAGCCTCGGGTACCAAGAGACCCAGTACTTC.

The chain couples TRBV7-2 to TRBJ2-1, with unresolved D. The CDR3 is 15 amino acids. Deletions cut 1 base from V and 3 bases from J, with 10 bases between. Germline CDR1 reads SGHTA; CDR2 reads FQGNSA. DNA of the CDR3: TGTGCCAGCAGCTTAGGGGTTGGCGGCTACAATGAGCAGTTCTTC. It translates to CASSLGVGGYNEQFF. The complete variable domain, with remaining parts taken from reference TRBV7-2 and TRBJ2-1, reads GAGVSQSPSNKVTEKGKDVELRCDPISGHTALYWYRQSLGQGLEFLIYFQGNSAPDKSGLPSDRFSAERTGGSVSTLTIQRTQQEDSAVYLCASSLGVGGYNEQFFGPGTRLTVL.

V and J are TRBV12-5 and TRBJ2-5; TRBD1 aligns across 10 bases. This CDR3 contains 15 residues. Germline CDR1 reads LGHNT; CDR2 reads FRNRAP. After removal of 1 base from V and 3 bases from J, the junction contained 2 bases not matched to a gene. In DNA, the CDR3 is TGTGCTAGTGGTTTGGGGACAGGGGGAGAAGAGACCCAGTACTTC. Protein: CASGLGTGGEETQYF.

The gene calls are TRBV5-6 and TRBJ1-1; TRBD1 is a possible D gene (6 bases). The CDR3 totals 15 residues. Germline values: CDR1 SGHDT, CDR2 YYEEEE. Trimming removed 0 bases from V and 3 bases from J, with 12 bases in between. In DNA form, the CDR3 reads TGTGCCAGCAGCTTGGTAGAAAACAGGGACACTGAAGCTTTCTTT. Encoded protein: CASSLVENRDTEAFF.

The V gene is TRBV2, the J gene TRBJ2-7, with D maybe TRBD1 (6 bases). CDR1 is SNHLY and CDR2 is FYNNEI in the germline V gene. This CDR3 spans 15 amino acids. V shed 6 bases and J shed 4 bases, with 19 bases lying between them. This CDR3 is CASSGTRNRDYEQYF. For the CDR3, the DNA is TGTGCCAGCAGCGGGACAAGAAATCGGGATTACGAGCAGTACTTC.

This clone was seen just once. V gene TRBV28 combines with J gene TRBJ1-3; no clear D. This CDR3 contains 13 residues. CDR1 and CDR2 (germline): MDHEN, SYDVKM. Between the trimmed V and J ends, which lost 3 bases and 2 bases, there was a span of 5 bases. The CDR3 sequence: CASSLGPGNTIYF. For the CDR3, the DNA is TGTGCCAGCAGTTTGGGCCCTGGAAACACCATATATTTT.

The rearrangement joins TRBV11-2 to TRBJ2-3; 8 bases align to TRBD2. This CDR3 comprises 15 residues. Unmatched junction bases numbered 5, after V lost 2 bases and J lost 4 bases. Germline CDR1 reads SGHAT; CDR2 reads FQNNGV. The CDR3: CASSLNGGAADTQYF. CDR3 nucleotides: TGTGCCAGCAGCTTAAACGGGGGGGCCGCAGATACGCAGTATTTT.

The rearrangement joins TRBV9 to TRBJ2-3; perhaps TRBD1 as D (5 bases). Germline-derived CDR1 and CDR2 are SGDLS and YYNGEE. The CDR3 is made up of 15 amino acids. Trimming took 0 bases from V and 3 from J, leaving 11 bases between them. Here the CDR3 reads CASSVGIRTTDTQYF. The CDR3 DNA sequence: TGTGCCAGCAGCGTAGGGATTAGGACAACAGATACGCAGTATTTT.

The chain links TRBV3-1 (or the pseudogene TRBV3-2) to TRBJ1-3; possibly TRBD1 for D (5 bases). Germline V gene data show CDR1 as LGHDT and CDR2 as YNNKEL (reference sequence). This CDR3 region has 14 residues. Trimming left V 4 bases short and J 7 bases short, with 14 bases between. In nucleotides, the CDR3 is TGTGCCAGCAGCCGACAGACTAGGGACAACACCATATATTTT. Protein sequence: CASSRQTRDNTIYF.

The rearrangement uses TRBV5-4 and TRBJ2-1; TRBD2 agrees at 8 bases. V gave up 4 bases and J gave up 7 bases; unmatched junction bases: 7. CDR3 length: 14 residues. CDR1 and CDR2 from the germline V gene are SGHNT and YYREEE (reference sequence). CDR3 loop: CASSSAGGWNEQFF. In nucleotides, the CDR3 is TGTGCCAGCAGCAGTGCGGGGGGCTGGAATGAGCAGTTCTTC.

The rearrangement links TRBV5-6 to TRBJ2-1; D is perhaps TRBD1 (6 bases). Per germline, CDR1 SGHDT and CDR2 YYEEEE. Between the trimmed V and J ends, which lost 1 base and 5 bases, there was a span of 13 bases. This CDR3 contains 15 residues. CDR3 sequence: CASSLYGQLNNEQFF. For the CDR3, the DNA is TGTGCCAGCAGCTTGTACGGACAGCTTAACAATGAGCAGTTCTTC.

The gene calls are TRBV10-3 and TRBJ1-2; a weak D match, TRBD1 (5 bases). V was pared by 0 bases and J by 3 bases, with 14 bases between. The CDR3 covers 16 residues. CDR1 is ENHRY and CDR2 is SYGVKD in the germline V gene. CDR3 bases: TGTGCCATCAGTGAGTCGAAGTCAGGGTATGACTATGGCTACACCTTC. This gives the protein CAISESKSGYDYGYTF.

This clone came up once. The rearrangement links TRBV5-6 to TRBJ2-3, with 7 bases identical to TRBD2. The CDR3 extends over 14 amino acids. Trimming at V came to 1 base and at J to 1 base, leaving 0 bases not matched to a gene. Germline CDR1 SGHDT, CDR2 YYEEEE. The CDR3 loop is CASSLRGGTDTQYF. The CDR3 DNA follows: TGTGCCAGCAGCTTGCGGGGGGGCACAGATACGCAGTATTTT.

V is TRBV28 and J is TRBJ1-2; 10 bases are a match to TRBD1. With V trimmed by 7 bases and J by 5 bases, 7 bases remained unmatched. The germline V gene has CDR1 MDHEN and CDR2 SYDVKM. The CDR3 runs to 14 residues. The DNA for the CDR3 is TGTGCCAGCACCAGACAGGGGGCGGGTTATGGCTACACCTTC. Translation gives CASTRQGAGYGYTF.

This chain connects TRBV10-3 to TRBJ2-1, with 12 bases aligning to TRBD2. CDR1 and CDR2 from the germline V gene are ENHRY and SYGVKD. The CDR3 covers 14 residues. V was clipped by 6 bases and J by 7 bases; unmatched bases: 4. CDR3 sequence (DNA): TGTGCCATCAGCTCGACTAGCGGGGGAAATGAGCAGTTCTTC. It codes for CAISSTSGGNEQFF.

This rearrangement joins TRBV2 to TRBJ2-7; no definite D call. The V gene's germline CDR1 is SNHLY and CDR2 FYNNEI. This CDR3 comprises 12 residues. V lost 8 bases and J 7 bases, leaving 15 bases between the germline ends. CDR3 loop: CASDLSLREQYF. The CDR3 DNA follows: TGTGCCAGCGACCTCTCCCTTAGGGAGCAGTACTTC.

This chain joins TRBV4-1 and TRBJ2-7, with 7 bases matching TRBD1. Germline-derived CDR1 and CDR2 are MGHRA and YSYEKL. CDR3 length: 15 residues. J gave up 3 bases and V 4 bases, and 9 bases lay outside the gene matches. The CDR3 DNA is TGCGCCAGCAGCCCCGACAGGGTCGCCTTCTACGAGCAGTACTTC. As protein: CASSPDRVAFYEQYF.

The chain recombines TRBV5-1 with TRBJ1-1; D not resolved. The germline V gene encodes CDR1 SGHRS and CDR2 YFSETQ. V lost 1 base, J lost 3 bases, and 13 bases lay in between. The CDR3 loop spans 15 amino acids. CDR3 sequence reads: CASSLWGLGYTEAFF. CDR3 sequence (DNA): TGCGCCAGCAGCTTGTGGGGTCTCGGTTACACTGAAGCTTTCTTT.

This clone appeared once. CDR3 coding DNA: TGTGCCAGCAGTATTAGGGAAAATCAGCCCCAGCATTTT. It yields the protein CASSIRENQPQHF. The chain joins TRBV12-3 or TRBV12-4 to TRBJ1-5; D unclear. The CDR3 contains 13 residues. Trimming removed 5 bases from V and 4 bases from J, with 9 bases in between.

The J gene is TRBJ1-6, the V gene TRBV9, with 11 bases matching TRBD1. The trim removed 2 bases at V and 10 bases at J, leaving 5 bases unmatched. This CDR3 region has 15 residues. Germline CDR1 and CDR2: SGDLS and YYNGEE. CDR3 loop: CASSVSGQGVSPLHF. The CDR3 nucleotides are TGTGCCAGCAGCGTGTCGGGACAGGGGGTCTCACCCCTCCACTTT.

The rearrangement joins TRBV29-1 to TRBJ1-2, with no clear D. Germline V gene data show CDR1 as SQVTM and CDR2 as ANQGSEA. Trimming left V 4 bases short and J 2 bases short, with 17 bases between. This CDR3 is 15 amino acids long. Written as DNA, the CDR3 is TGCAGCGTTGCCCATAGACCTAGAGGGAACTATGGCTACACCTTC. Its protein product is CSVAHRPRGNYGYTF.

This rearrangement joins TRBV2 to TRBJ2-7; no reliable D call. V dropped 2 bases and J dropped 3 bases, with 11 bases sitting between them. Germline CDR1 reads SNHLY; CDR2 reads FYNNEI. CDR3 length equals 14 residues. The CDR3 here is CASSELRASYEQYF. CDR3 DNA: TGTGCCAGCAGTGAACTCCGCGCGAGCTACGAGCAGTACTTC.

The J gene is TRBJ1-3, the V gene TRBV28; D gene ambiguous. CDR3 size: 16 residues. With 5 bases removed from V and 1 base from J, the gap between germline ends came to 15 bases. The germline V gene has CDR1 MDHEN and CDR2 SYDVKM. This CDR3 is CASSRWTLSSGNTIYF. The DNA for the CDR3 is TGTGCCAGCAGTCGGTGGACCCTCAGTTCTGGAAACACCATATATTTT.

CDR3 sequence reads: CASSTGQGTLGKTGELFF. The CDR3 bases are TGCGCCAGCAGTACGGGACAGGGGACTTTGGGAAAAACCGGGGAGCTGTTTTTT. This chain uses TRBV10-1 with TRBJ2-2; 10 bases match TRBD1. Per germline, CDR1 WNHNN and CDR2 SYGVQD (reference sequence). V lost 5 bases and J lost 5; bases outside the gene matches: 14. This CDR3 contains 18 residues.

DNA of the CDR3: TGTGCCAGTAGTATGGGAGGGGTTCGAAGCACAGATACGCAGTATTTT. Translated, it gives CASSMGGVRSTDTQYF. The J gene is TRBJ2-3, the V gene TRBV19, with TRBD2 matching over 7 bases. The CDR3 length is 16 residues. J lost 0 bases, V lost 3 bases, and 6 bases had no gene match. Germline V lookup: CDR1 LNHDA, CDR2 SQIVND (reference sequence).

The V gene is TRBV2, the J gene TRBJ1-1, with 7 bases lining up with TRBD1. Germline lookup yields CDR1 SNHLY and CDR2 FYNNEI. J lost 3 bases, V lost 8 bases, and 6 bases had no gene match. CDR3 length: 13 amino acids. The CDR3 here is CASHPDRDTEAFF. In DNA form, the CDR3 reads TGTGCCAGCCACCCAGACAGGGACACTGAAGCTTTCTTT.

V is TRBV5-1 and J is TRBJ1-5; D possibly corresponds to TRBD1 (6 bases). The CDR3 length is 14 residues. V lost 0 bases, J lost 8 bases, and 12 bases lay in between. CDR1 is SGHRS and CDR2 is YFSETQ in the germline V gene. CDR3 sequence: CASSLEQGSKPQHF. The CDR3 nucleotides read TGCGCCAGCAGCTTGGAACAGGGAAGTAAGCCCCAGCATTTT. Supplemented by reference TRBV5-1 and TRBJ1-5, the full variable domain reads KAGVTQTPRYLIKTRGQQVTLSCSPISGHRSVSWYQQTPGQGLQFLFEYFSETQRNKGNFPGRFSGRQFSNSRSEMNVSTLELGDSALYLCASSLEQGSKPQHFGDGTRLSIL.